A selection of T cell receptor beta chains follows, all from one sample in a study of blood T cells in healthy people across ages. One entry per CDR3 protein results from TCRdb running MiXCR on the 5' RACE reads. The data contain around 800,000 distinct CDR3 sequences, 46% of them seen just once; the ten biggest clones take up over 15%. Sample: blood. These receptors all come from a man aged 80 or over in good health. The CDR3 runs from the conserved cysteine through the conserved F or W. The D gene is left open where the match is weak. Where a row states a size, it is once, few, many or the class of an expanded clone; other rows omit it.

v_gene	j_gene	abundance	d_gene	CDR3aa	CDR3nt
TRBV4-3	TRBJ2-1	.	.	CASSQELSRGFNHNEQFF	TGCGCCAGCAGCCAAGAGTTGAGCCGGGGTTTCAACCACAATGAGCAGTTCTTC
TRBV28	TRBJ2-3	.	TRBD2	CASSLSGGLAGGDTQYF	TGTGCCAGCAGTTTATCGGGGGGACTAGCGGGAGGCGATACGCAGTATTTT
TRBV6-1	TRBJ2-7	.	.	CASSEGDVSYEQYF	TGTGCCAGCAGTGAGGGGGACGTCTCCTACGAGCAGTACTTC
TRBV7-3	TRBJ2-3	.	TRBD2	CASSALSGSNTDTQYF	TGTGCCAGCAGCGCCCTTAGCGGGAGTAACACAGATACGCAGTATTTT
TRBV4-1	TRBJ2-1	.	TRBD1	CASSLTGNNEQFF	TGCGCCAGCAGCCTGACAGGGAACAATGAGCAGTTCTTC
TRBV11-2	TRBJ1-2	.	.	CASSPDRNNHGYIF	TGTGCCAGCAGCCCGGACAGAAATAACCATGGCTACATCTTC
TRBV7-2	TRBJ2-1	.	.	CASSPRRDAISYNEQFF	TGTGCCAGCAGCCCCCGAAGAGACGCTATCTCCTACAATGAGCAGTTCTTC
TRBV4-1	TRBJ2-1	.	TRBD1	CASSAGTGDLDEQFF	TGCGCCAGCAGCGCCGGGACAGGTGATTTAGATGAGCAGTTCTTC
TRBV20-1	TRBJ1-1	.	.	CSARKPTNTEAFF	TGCAGTGCTAGAAAACCCACGAACACTGAAGCTTTCTTT
TRBV7-2	TRBJ2-7	many	.	CASSTQKGAGGDEQYF	TGTGCCAGCAGTACTCAAAAGGGGGCCGGGGGCGACGAGCAGTACTTC
TRBV10-3	TRBJ1-3	.	.	CAISEYGSGNTIYF	TGTGCCATCAGTGAATATGGCTCTGGAAACACCATATATTTT
TRBV10-3	TRBJ2-3	many	TRBD2	CAIRPSGTIDTQYF	TGTGCCATCAGGCCTAGCGGGACAATAGATACGCAGTATTTT
TRBV6-6	TRBJ2-7	few	.	CASSYGGAGSAYEQYF	TGTGCCAGCAGTTACGGGGGGGCAGGGTCGGCCTACGAGCAGTACTTC
TRBV28	TRBJ1-1	.	.	CASSLSQRGAAEAFF	TGTGCCAGCAGTTTATCCCAAAGGGGCGCCGCTGAAGCTTTCTTT
TRBV3-1	TRBJ2-7	.	.	CASSHRGYEQYF	TGTGCCAGCAGCCACAGAGGCTACGAGCAGTACTTC